The clone carrying this T cell receptor beta chain has at least ten counts. Stated time point: pre-sensitization, week 0. The sample's treatment: therapeutic diphenylcyclopropenone sensitization with weekly scalp DPC. One entry per CDR3 protein, called by TCRdb with MiXCR from the RACE reads. This table has 60,000 to 70,000 distinct CDR3 sequences, roughly 9.7% appearing once. These data originate in a study of human T cells and chemical hapten exposure. Germline V gene sequence: CDR1 MNHEY, CDR2 SVGEGT. V was clipped by 7 bases and J by 4 bases, with 13 bases between them. CDR3 size: 13 residues. The receptor was isolated from a woman in her forties or fifties with alopecia areata. Some clones in this sample may be carry-over from other donors' samples. The chain is built from TRBV6-2 or TRBV6-3 and TRBJ2-5, with D perhaps given as TRBD1 or TRBD2 (6 bases each). The material was whole blood, obtained in connection with sensitization to the hapten diphenylcyclopropenone (DPC). The CDR3 sequence is CASNFPGAETQYF. The CDR3 DNA is TGTGCCAGCAACTTTCCGGGGGCAGAGACCCAGTACTTC.